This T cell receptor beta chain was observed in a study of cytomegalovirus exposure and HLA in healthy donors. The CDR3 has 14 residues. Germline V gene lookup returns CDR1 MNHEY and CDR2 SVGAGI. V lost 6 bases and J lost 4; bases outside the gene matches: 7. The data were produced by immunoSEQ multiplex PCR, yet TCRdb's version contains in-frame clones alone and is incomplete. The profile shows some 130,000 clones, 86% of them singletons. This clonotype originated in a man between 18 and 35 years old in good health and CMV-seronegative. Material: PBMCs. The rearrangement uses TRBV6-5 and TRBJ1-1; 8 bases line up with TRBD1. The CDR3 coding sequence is TGTGCCAGCAGGCGACAGGGGATGATCACTGAAGCTTTCTTT. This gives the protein CASRRQGMITEAFF.